This note documents a single T cell receptor beta chain sequence. No antigen is known for it. Time point specified: newly diagnosed GD, antithyroid drugs for less than 3 months. The TCR library used RNA extracted from PBMCs. V was cut by 4 bases and J by 4 bases, with 15 bases left in between. The germline V gene encodes CDR1 LNHDA and CDR2 SQIVND (reference sequence). This CDR3 is 15 amino acids long. The sample comes from a study of regulatory T cells in long-lasting Graves disease. Study results and limitations: TRBV28, TRBJ1-2 and TRBJ2-5 were favored in persistent disease.

Relying on iRepertoire HTBI primers and Arm-PCR of CDR3 regions, the team built TCR beta libraries. Each CDR3 protein gets one entry after TCRdb re-called the multiplex PCR reads with MiXCR. The sample holds about 620,000 distinct CDR3 sequences; around 15% are singletons and the top ten take 18%. This same sample was also taken into another study, of T cells in Graves' hyperthyroidism and ophthalmopathy. From that paper: Over 18 months, lack of ophthalmopathy progression marked Graves' hyperthyroidism as stable. In blood, most of the thyroid clonotypes expanded above 0.001 were also present. Stable hyperthyroidism was separated from ophthalmopathy by a model based on 13 V-J features.

The J gene is TRBJ2-3, the V gene TRBV19, with D perhaps matching TRBD1 (6 bases). The specimen comprised peripheral blood mononuclear cells (PBMCs), sampled at new diagnosis, from a patient treated with antithyroid drugs. This TCR derives from a woman between 25 and 40 years old with Graves disease. CDR3 sequence reads: CASSTNRDAADTQYF. CDR3 bases: TGTGCCAGTAGTACTAACAGGGACGCGGCAGATACGCAGTATTTT.